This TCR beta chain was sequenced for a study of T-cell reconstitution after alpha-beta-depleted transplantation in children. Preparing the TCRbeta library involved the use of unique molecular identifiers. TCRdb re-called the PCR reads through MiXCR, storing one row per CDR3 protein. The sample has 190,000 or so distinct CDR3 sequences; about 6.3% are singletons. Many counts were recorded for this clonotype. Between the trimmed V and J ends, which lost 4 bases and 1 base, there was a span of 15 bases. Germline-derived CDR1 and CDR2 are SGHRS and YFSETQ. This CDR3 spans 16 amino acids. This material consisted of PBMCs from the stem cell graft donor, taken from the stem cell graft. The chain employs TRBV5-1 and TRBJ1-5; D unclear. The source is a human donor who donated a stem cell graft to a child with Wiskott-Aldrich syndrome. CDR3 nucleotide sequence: TGCGCCAGCAGCCCGAGCGCGGGAGGGAGCAATCAGCCCCAGCATTTT. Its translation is CASSPSAGGSNQPQHF. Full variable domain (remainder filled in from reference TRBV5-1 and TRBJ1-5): KAGVTQTPRYLIKTRGQQVTLSCSPISGHRSVSWYQQTPGQGLQFLFEYFSETQRNKGNFPGRFSGRQFSNSRSEMNVSTLELGDSALYLCASSPSAGGSNQPQHFGDGTRLSIL.